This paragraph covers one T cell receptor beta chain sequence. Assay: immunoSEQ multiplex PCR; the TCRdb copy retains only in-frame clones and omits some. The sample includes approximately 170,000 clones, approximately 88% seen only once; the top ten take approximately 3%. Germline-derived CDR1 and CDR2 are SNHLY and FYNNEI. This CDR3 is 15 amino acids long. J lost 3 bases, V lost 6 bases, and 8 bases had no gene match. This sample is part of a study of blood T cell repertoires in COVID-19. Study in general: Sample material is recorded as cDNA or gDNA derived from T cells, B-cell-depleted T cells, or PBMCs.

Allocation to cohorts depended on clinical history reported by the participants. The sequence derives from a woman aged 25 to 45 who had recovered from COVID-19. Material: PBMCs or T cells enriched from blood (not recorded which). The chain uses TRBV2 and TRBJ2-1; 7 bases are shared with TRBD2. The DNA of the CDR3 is TGTGCCAGCAGCTCCCTCGGGAGGTACTACAATGAGCAGTTCTTC. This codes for CASSSLGRYYNEQFF.